This T cell receptor beta chain comes out of a study of glioma-infiltrating T cells. Whole-study results and caveats: Gliomas, especially low-grade, showed above-expected tissue-blood divergence; non-neoplastic patients showed below.

TCR alpha and beta CDR3 regions were amplified from RNA using iRepertoire nested multiplex PCR. TCRdb reprocessed the multiplex PCR reads via MiXCR and lists one record per CDR3 protein. The sample lists about 190,000 distinct CDR3 sequences; around 30% were seen once. J was trimmed by 1 base and V by 0 bases; bases with no gene match: 2. The CDR3 is 15 amino acids. The V gene's germline CDR1 is LGHNA and CDR2 YNFKEQ. This clonotype appeared many times. Its antigen is as yet unknown. V and J are TRBV4-2 and TRBJ2-7, with TRBD2 identical over 8 bases. The specimen sequenced was glioma tissue, nonneoplastic brain tissue, or PBMCs (not recorded which). The receptor was derived from a human donor with low-grade glioma or glioblastoma, undergoing nonglioma brain surgery, or in good health (not recorded which). The CDR3 region has the DNA TGTGCCAGCAGCCAAGAGGCTAGCGGGTCCTACGAGCAGTACTTC. Its protein product is CASSQEASGSYEQYF.